These 6 T cell receptor beta chains came from one sample sequenced in a study of T-cell reconstitution after alpha-beta-depleted transplantation in children. Their target antigens are unknown. Preparation of the TCRbeta library used unique molecular identifiers. TCRdb reprocessed the PCR reads with MiXCR, giving one entry per CDR3 protein. The data hold around 300,000 distinct CDR3 sequences, with over 7% observed a single time. Study-wide results and limits: T-cell counts and diversity at one year following transplant were attributed mainly to newly produced T cells.

The sequencing here drew on peripheral blood, taken 360 days after TCRalphabeta/CD19-depleted stem cell transplant. The receptor set was obtained from a female patient between 2 and 15 years old who had a stem cell transplant for Fanconi anemia, so the T cells may come from the graft donor.

This clonotype came up many times. The V gene is TRBV6-5, the J gene TRBJ2-5; a weak D match, TRBD2 (6 bases). The CDR3 has 15 amino acids. Trimming stripped 0 bases from V and 5 bases from J, with 13 bases between. Germline-derived CDR1 and CDR2 are MNHEY and SVGAGI. The DNA of the CDR3 is TGTGCCAGCAGTTACTCCCGGGGAGGAGGGGAGACCCAGTACTTC. It specifies CASSYSRGGGETQYF.

The chain employs TRBV5-1 and TRBJ1-4, with D possibly matching TRBD1 (5 bases). CDR3 size: 16 residues. Looked up from germline, CDR1 is SGHRS and CDR2 is YFSETQ. The ends were cut back, 3 bases at V and 10 bases at J, with 22 bases in the middle. DNA of the CDR3: TGCGCCAGCAGCTGGCCCCTTCCGGGACTCCCAGGAAAACTGTTTTTT. The encoded protein is CASSWPLPGLPGKLFF.

This clonotype occurred many times. The V call is TRBV5-1, the J call TRBJ2-1, with D tentatively TRBD2 (6 bases). Germline V gives CDR1 SGHRS, CDR2 YFSETQ. V lost 5 bases to trimming and J lost 1 base, with 13 bases between them. The CDR3 contains 15 residues. In nucleotides, the CDR3 is TGCGCCAGCAGTAATAGCGGTCCTTCCTACAATGAGCAGTTCTTC. Protein sequence: CASSNSGPSYNEQFF.

J is TRBJ1-1 and V is TRBV2, with TRBD1 as a possible D gene (6 bases). The V and J ends lost 8 bases and 4 bases respectively, with 14 bases between them. This CDR3 comprises 13 residues. Germline assignment: CDR1 SNHLY and CDR2 FYNNEI. CDR3 DNA sequence: TGTGCCAGCGCAGGGGTGGGACGCACTGAAGCTTTCTTT. Its protein product is CASAGVGRTEAFF. Full variable domain (missing parts from reference TRBV2 and TRBJ1-1): EPEVTQTPSHQVTQMGQEVILRCVPISNHLYFYWYRQILGQKVEFLVSFYNNEISEKSEIFDDQFSVERPDGSNFTLKIRSTKLEDSAMYFCASAGVGRTEAFFGQGTRLTVV.

This sequence joins TRBV5-4 and TRBJ2-7, with TRBD2 as a possible D gene (6 bases). The V gene's germline CDR1 is SGHNT and CDR2 YYREEE (reference sequence). Trimming took off 5 bases at V and 2 bases at J, with 11 bases between the two ends. The CDR3 is made up of 13 amino acids. The CDR3 DNA follows: TGTGCCAGCAGTATAGGCGGGACCTACGAGCAGTACTTC. It encodes CASSIGGTYEQYF.

This clonotype was counted many times. V and J are TRBV6-5 and TRBJ2-1; D is perhaps TRBD1 (5 bases). CDR3 length equals 15 residues. Germline CDR1 reads MNHEY; CDR2 reads SVGAGI. V gave up 4 bases and J gave up 3 bases, with 13 bases separating them. In nucleotides, the CDR3 is TGTGCCAGCAGTTCCCAGGGTTGGAACTACAATGAGCAGTTCTTC. This gives the protein CASSSQGWNYNEQFF.